Listed here is a single TCR beta chain. The data are from a study of blood T cell repertoires in COVID-19. Study-level information: Material from acute and convalescent COVID-19 was sourced from the United States, Italy and Spain. Sample material is recorded as cDNA or gDNA derived from T cells, B-cell-depleted T cells, or PBMCs.

Germline V gene lookup returns CDR1 MNHEY and CDR2 SMNVEV (reference sequence). Trimming pared 5 bases from V and 2 bases from J, leaving 12 bases between. The CDR3 consists of 14 residues. Method: immunoSEQ multiplex PCR; TCRdb's copy keeps in-frame clones and lacks some. The sample holds 400,000 or so clones, roughly nine tenths seen once. Sequencing input: PBMCs or T cells enriched from blood (not recorded which). This chain links TRBV27 with TRBJ1-2; D unresolved. The sequence was obtained from a man aged 25 to 45 who had recovered from COVID-19. The CDR3 DNA is TGTGCCAGCAGTCCCCGCAGGCTAAACTATGGCTACACCTTC. The encoded protein is CASSPRRLNYGYTF.